Below are 26 T cell receptor beta chains sequenced from a single sample in a study of OX40 agonist ivuxolimab in advanced cancers. Only in-frame clones appear in the TCRdb table, and some are missing; sequencing was by immunoSEQ multiplex PCR. This repertoire shows 78,000 or so clones, about 92% found once; its top ten account for about 10%. The material sequenced was CD4+ or CD8+ T cells sorted from blood, taken in a trial of the OX40 agonist ivuxolimab. Receptor source: an adult with an advanced solid tumor such as melanoma, head and neck, liver or kidney cancer.

DNA of the CDR3: TGTGCCAGCAGCACAGCGGGGGGGCCCAATGAGCAGTTCTTC. Translated: CASSTAGGPNEQFF. The chain is built from TRBV7-3 and TRBJ2-1; 10 bases align to TRBD2. V was clipped by 5 bases and J by 6 bases; unmatched bases: 4. The CDR3 is 14 amino acids. CDR1 is SGHTA, CDR2 FQGTGA, per germline.

The chain recombines TRBV10-2 with TRBJ1-2, with D possibly matching TRBD1 (5 bases). V lost 6 bases, J lost 6 bases, and 23 bases lay in between. Germline CDR1 and CDR2: WSHSY and SAAADI. This CDR3 is 16 amino acids long. The CDR3 DNA is TGCGCCAGCAGCGAGGGGAGGGGCCATGATTTAGATGGCTACACCTTC. Translated, it gives CASSEGRGHDLDGYTF.

This chain joins TRBV30 and TRBJ2-1, with D hard to call. This CDR3 contains 11 residues. In germline, CDR1 is GTSNPN, CDR2 SVGIG (reference sequence). Trimming took off 6 bases at V and 4 bases at J, with 7 bases between the two ends. CDR3 nucleotide sequence: TGTGCCTGCTTGGATTACAATGAGCAGTTCTTC. This translates into CACLDYNEQFF.

The chain carries TRBV19 and TRBJ2-1; D is ambiguous. The CDR3 runs 18 residues. Trimming stripped 1 base from V and 6 bases from J, with 22 bases between. Germline V gives CDR1 LNHDA, CDR2 SQIVND (reference sequence). For the CDR3, the DNA is TGTGCCAGTAGTATAGGATTCGGCGGCAGCAGATCGCGCAATGAGCAGTTCTTC. It encodes CASSIGFGGSRSRNEQFF. The complete variable domain, with remaining parts taken from reference TRBV19 and TRBJ2-1, reads DGGITQSPKYLFRKEGQNVTLSCEQNLNHDAMYWYRQDPGQGLRLIYYSQIVNDFQKGDIAEGYSVSREKKESFPLTVTSAQKNPTAFYLCASSIGFGGSRSRNEQFFGPGTRLTVL.

This clone was picked up one time. The V call is TRBV14, the J call TRBJ2-1; D not resolved. Germline lookup yields CDR1 SGHDN and CDR2 FVKESK. V lost 4 bases to trimming and J lost 2 bases, with 15 bases between them. The CDR3 is 16 amino acids. The CDR3 loop is CASSPLGGLAYNEQFF. CDR3 DNA sequence: TGTGCCAGCAGCCCCCTTGGCGGCCTTGCCTACAATGAGCAGTTCTTC.

The rearrangement links TRBV9 to TRBJ2-1; D may be TRBD1 or TRBD2 (5 bases each). Germline CDR1 SGDLS, CDR2 YYNGEE. V shed 3 bases and J shed 4 bases, with 14 bases lying between them. The CDR3 loop spans 15 amino acids. The CDR3 region is CASSASGTTYNEQFF. The CDR3 DNA sequence: TGTGCCAGCAGCGCTTCCGGGACGACTTACAATGAGCAGTTCTTC.

J is TRBJ1-1 and V is TRBV7-9; D perhaps matches TRBD1 (5 bases). This CDR3 has 14 residues. Per germline, CDR1 SEHNR and CDR2 FQNEAQ (reference sequence). V was trimmed by 3 bases and J by 10 bases, leaving 18 bases between them. The CDR3 reads CASSFSEGTVRAFF. CDR3 nucleotides: TGTGCCAGCAGCTTTAGTGAGGGGACCGTTCGAGCTTTCTTT. Complete variable domain (other parts from reference TRBV7-9 and TRBJ1-1): DTGVSQNPRHKITKRGQNVTFRCDPISEHNRLYWYRQTLGQGPEFLTYFQNEAQLEKSRLLSDRFSAERPKGSFSTLEIQRTEQGDSAMYLCASSFSEGTVRAFFGQGTRLTVV.

This chain uses TRBV10-3 with TRBJ2-2, with a tentative D call TRBD2 (7 bases). Trimming took off 11 bases at V and 4 bases at J, with 17 bases between the two ends. Germline CDR1 is ENHRY and CDR2 is SYGVKD. The CDR3 is 14 amino acids. CDR3 region: CASFGGGPTGELFF. Written as DNA, the CDR3 is TGTGCCTCCTTTGGGGGGGGGCCCACCGGGGAGCTGTTTTTT.

The genes are TRBV25-1 and TRBJ1-4; D is uncertain. The germline V gene has CDR1 MGHDK and CDR2 SYGVNS. Between the trimmed V and J ends, which lost 4 bases and 0 bases, there was a span of 15 bases. The CDR3 contains 17 residues. CDR3 bases: TGTGCCAGCAGTGGGCCCGACCCTTTGGCAACTAATGAAAAACTGTTTTTT. Its translation: CASSGPDPLATNEKLFF.

CDR3 sequence: CASSLTGDGTEAFF. CDR3 bases: TGCGCCAGCAGCTTGACAGGGGATGGCACTGAAGCTTTCTTT. The chain joins TRBV5-1 to TRBJ1-1; 7 bases match TRBD1. This CDR3 is 14 amino acids long. J was trimmed by 4 bases and V by 1 base; bases with no gene match: 4. Germline V gene data show CDR1 as SGHRS and CDR2 as YFSETQ. Together with reference TRBV5-1 and TRBJ1-1, the CDR3 gives the full variable domain: KAGVTQTPRYLIKTRGQQVTLSCSPISGHRSVSWYQQTPGQGLQFLFEYFSETQRNKGNFPGRFSGRQFSNSRSEMNVSTLELGDSALYLCASSLTGDGTEAFFGQGTRLTVV.

The chain joins TRBV7-9 to TRBJ2-1, with 12 bases matching TRBD2. There are 18 residues in the CDR3. Losses at the gene ends were 1 base for V and 6 bases for J; bases not matched to a gene: 10. From germline, CDR1 is SEHNR and CDR2 FQNEAQ (reference sequence). CDR3 coding DNA: TGTGCCAGCAGCTTAGGCCTAGCGGGGGGGTCTCTGCCCAATGAGCAGTTCTTC. Its protein is CASSLGLAGGSLPNEQFF.

V usage is TRBV5-6 and J usage is TRBJ1-2, with TRBD1 matching over 7 bases. V gave up 0 bases and J gave up 8 bases; unmatched junction bases: 4. This CDR3 is built from 13 residues. Germline loops: CDR1 SGHDT, CDR2 YYEEEE. The CDR3 reads CASSLGQGGGYTF. The CDR3 nucleotides read TGTGCCAGCAGCTTGGGACAGGGAGGAGGCTACACCTTC.

Comment on this clone: At one boundary the junction diverges from the germline segment, which might be a read error. This sequence joins TRBV7-7 and TRBJ2-7; 11 nucleotides align to TRBD1. Germline loops: CDR1 SSHAT, CDR2 FNYEAQ (reference sequence). The length of the CDR3 is 14 residues. The CDR3 bases are TGTGCTAGCAGCTTTGGGACAGGGGGCTACGAGCAGTACTTC. It encodes CASSFGTGGYEQYF.

The genes are TRBV11-2 and TRBJ2-7; tentative D call: TRBD2 (6 bases). The CDR3 covers 14 residues. Germline loops: CDR1 SGHAT, CDR2 FQNNGV. V dropped 1 base and J dropped 6 bases, with 13 bases sitting between them. CDR3 sequence reads: CASSLARLVSEQYF. Written as DNA, the CDR3 is TGTGCCAGCAGCTTAGCAAGACTAGTGAGCGAGCAGTACTTC.

V gene TRBV2 combines with J gene TRBJ2-2, with D tentatively TRBD1 (6 bases). V gave up 5 bases and J gave up 5 bases, with 24 bases separating them. CDR3 length equals 18 residues. Germline V gives CDR1 SNHLY, CDR2 FYNNEI. This CDR3 is CASSPPPGQRLLTGELFF. CDR3 nucleotides: TGTGCCAGCAGTCCTCCCCCTGGACAGCGGTTGCTGACCGGGGAGCTGTTTTTT.

Points on this clone: The sample has other DNA sequences that encode this CDR3 too. The CDR3 DNA reads TGTGCCAGCAGCTCAGGACTAGCCAAAAACATTCAGTACTTC. Translated, it gives CASSSGLAKNIQYF. The chain recombines TRBV5-6 with TRBJ2-4; tentatively, D is TRBD2 (5 bases). V lost 3 bases and J lost 0, with 7 bases in between. Germline values: CDR1 SGHDT, CDR2 YYEEEE. This CDR3 contains 14 residues.

V gene TRBV29-1 combines with J gene TRBJ1-2, with TRBD1 as a possible D gene (5 bases). Trimming cost V 3 bases and J 1 base, with 9 bases left between them. Germline assignment: CDR1 SQVTM and CDR2 ANQGSEA. There are 13 residues in the CDR3. The CDR3 DNA is TGCAGCGTTGACCCCCAGGGTAACTATGGCTACACCTTC. Its protein is CSVDPQGNYGYTF.

V usage is TRBV5-6 and J usage is TRBJ2-3; TRBD2 matches at 9 bases. V lost 2 bases, J lost 0 bases, and 10 bases stayed unmatched. The germline gives CDR1 SGHDT, CDR2 YYEEEE. CDR3 length: 18 amino acids. CDR3 amino acids: CASSFMAGGLWSTDTQYF. DNA for the CDR3: TGTGCCAGCAGCTTCATGGCGGGGGGGCTGTGGAGCACAGATACGCAGTATTTT.

The chain recombines TRBV7-7 with TRBJ2-2; 10 bases map to TRBD1. V was clipped by 5 bases and J by 1 base; unmatched bases: 4. This CDR3 is built from 16 residues. Germline V CDR1 and CDR2: SSHAT, FNYEAQ (reference sequence). CDR3 DNA: TGTGCCAGCAGCCCCGACAGGGGGCGGAACACCGGGGAGCTGTTTTTT. Translated, it gives CASSPDRGRNTGELFF. The whole variable domain, filled in from reference TRBV7-7 and TRBJ2-2, reads GAGVSQSPRYKVTKRGQDVTLRCDPISSHATLYWYQQALGQGPEFLTYFNYEAQPDKSGLPSDRFSAERPEGSISTLTIQRTEQRDSAMYRCASSPDRGRNTGELFFGEGSRLTVL.

This chain connects TRBV27 to TRBJ2-4, with 8 nucleotides matching TRBD1. From germline, CDR1 is MNHEY and CDR2 SMNVEV (reference sequence). The CDR3 is 16 residues long. J gave up 0 bases and V 5 bases, and 6 bases lay outside the gene matches. In nucleotides, the CDR3 is TGTGCCAGCAGTCCTTCAGGGGGCCTAGCCAAAAACATTCAGTACTTC. Its protein is CASSPSGGLAKNIQYF.

The chain recombines TRBV5-6 with TRBJ2-1; D is unresolved. The CDR3 runs 11 residues. Trimming took 0 bases from V and 8 from J, leaving 3 bases between them. Germline assignment: CDR1 SGHDT and CDR2 YYEEEE. The CDR3 coding sequence is TGTGCCAGCAGCTTGGTAGATGAGCAGTTCTTC. Amino acids: CASSLVDEQFF. Full variable domain (outside the CDR3, taken from reference TRBV5-6 and TRBJ2-1): DAGVTQSPTHLIKTRGQQVTLRCSPKSGHDTVSWYQQALGQGPQFIFQYYEEEERQRGNFPDRFSGHQFPNYSSELNVNALLLGDSALYLCASSLVDEQFFGPGTRLTVL.

The V and J genes are TRBV10-1 and TRBJ2-7; 7 bases map to TRBD1. From germline, CDR1 is WNHNN and CDR2 SYGVQD (reference sequence). Trimming removed 3 bases from V and 4 bases from J; junction bases left unmatched: 9. The CDR3 is made up of 15 amino acids. The CDR3 protein is CASSDTGTAIYEQYF. The CDR3 coding sequence is TGCGCCAGCAGTGATACCGGGACAGCCATTTACGAGCAGTACTTC.

This sequence joins TRBV5-1 and TRBJ1-5; D is unclear. The V and J ends lost 4 bases and 0 bases respectively, with 5 bases between them. There are 13 residues in the CDR3. Germline assignment: CDR1 SGHRS and CDR2 YFSETQ. The CDR3 coding sequence is TGCGCCAGCAGCGAATATAGCAATCAGCCCCAGCATTTT. Translation: CASSEYSNQPQHF.

This clone was counted once. The rearrangement uses TRBV27 and TRBJ2-7; D possibly corresponds to TRBD1 (6 bases). Deletions cut 2 bases from V and 3 bases from J, with 11 bases between. This CDR3 spans 14 amino acids. From germline, CDR1 is MNHEY and CDR2 SMNVEV (reference sequence). DNA for the CDR3: TGTGCCAGCAGTTTAGGACAGCTCCTCTACGAGCAGTACTTC. It translates to CASSLGQLLYEQYF.

The chain employs TRBV19 and TRBJ2-7; 8 bases are a match to TRBD2. The CDR3 is made up of 15 amino acids. Germline V gene data show CDR1 as LNHDA and CDR2 as SQIVND (reference sequence). Trimming at V came to 5 bases and at J to 2 bases, leaving 8 bases not matched to a gene. CDR3 nucleotide sequence: TGTGCCAGTAGTCCGCATAAGCGGGGGCCCTACGAGCAGTACTTC. Residues: CASSPHKRGPYEQYF.

This chain joins TRBV18 and TRBJ2-1, with TRBD2 matching 8 bases. Germline V gene sequence: CDR1 KGHSH, CDR2 LQKENI. The CDR3 sequence is 15 residues long. The trim removed 2 bases at V and 7 bases at J, leaving 7 bases unmatched. CDR3 region: CASSPGGLEMNEQFF. CDR3 in DNA: TGTGCCAGCTCACCAGGGGGACTAGAGATGAATGAGCAGTTCTTC.